These T cell receptor beta chains were read from a single sample in a study of graft-versus-host responses after intestinal transplantation. Profiled with immunoSEQ multiplex PCR; TCRdb holds only in-frame clones, not every one. The table includes around 40,000 clones, 75% to 90% detected once. Material: PBMCs, obtained 1,000 to 1,200 days after transplant. The receptors were sampled from a human patient who received an intestinal transplant, so some T cells may come from the graft donor. Each CDR3 is given with its conserved first and last residue. Each record gives: D gene, clone size, V gene, CDR3 protein. D genes are given only for firm matches. The size of a clone is reported for some rows only, either as once, few or many, or as a class for expanded clones.

>.|.|TRBV29-1
CSVADTPYEQYF
>.|.|TRBV5-6
CASSRGRTNEKLFF
>.|.|TRBV6-6
CASSYTQGGYTEAFF
>TRBD1|.|TRBV19
CASSLALGQGVYEQYF
>TRBD1|.|TRBV5-1
CASSLGQGATEAFF
>.|.|TRBV7-8
CASSLFRAISSGNTIYF
>.|.|TRBV11-2
CASSLGGEVNEQFF
>TRBD1|.|TRBV29-1
CSVGGGQGYTEAFF
>.|.|TRBV11-2
CASSLEGKRNTEAFF
>TRBD1|.|TRBV28
CASSLSRGPYEQYF
>.|.|TRBV6-5
CASSYKGPPGETQYF
>.|.|TRBV5-6
CASSLAAGGGLGEQYF
>.|.|TRBV5-1
CASSLDGSNQPQHF
>TRBD1|.|TRBV28
CASSPTGTGYQETQYF
>.|.|TRBV21-1
CAIQPLGGTSGRDTDTQYF
>TRBD2|once|TRBV25-1
CASSDGEGFGETQYF
>TRBD1|.|TRBV7-9
CASSSQGVEQYF
>TRBD1|.|TRBV5-1
CASSFLTGTGGSGYTF
>TRBD2|.|TRBV11-1
CASSPGLGTFEQYF
>.|few|TRBV12-1
CASSYRVGGNTIYF
>TRBD1|once|TRBV27
CASSLWGLGTGAYNEQFF
>TRBD2|.|TRBV5-1
CASSRGTSGIYNEQFF
>TRBD2|.|TRBV9
CASSVRLAGGDEQFF
>TRBD2|.|TRBV23-1
CASSYTSGQSYNEQFF